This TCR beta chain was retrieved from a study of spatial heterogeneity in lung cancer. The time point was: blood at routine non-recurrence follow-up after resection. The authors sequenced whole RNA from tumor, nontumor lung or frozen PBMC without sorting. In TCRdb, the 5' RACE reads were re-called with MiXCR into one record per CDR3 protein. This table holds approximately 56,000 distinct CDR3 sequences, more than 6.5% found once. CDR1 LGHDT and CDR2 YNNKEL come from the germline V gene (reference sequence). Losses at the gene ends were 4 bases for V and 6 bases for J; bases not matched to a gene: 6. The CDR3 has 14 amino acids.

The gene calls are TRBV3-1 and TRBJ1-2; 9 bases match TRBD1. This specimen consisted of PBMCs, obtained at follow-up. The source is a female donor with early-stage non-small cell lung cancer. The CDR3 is CASSLSGTGNGYTF. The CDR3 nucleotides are TGTGCCAGCAGCCTGTCCGGGACAGGGAATGGCTACACCTTC.